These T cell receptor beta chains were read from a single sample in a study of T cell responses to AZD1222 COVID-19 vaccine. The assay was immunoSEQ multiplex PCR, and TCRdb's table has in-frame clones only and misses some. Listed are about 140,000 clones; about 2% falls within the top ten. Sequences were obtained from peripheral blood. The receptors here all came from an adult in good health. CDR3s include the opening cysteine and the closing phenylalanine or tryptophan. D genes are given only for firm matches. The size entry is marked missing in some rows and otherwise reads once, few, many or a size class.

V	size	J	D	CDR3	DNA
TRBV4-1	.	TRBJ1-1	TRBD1	CASSQGPQQGRRTEAFF	TGCGCCAGCAGCCAAGGACCTCAACAGGGGCGGAGGACTGAAGCTTTCTTT
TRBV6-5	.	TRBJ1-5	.	CASVRQLHSNQPQHF	TGTGCCAGCGTACGACAGTTACATAGCAATCAGCCCCAGCATTTT
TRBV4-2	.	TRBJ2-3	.	CASSPPEGGGTDTQYF	TGTGCCAGCAGCCCCCCCGAGGGGGGTGGGACAGATACGCAGTATTTT
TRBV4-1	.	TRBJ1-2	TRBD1	CASSQDTGQPANYGYTF	TGCGCCAGCAGCCAAGATACGGGACAGCCTGCTAACTATGGCTACACCTTC
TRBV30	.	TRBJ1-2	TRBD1	CAWSMGQGYGYTF	TGTGCCTGGAGTATGGGACAGGGGTACGGCTACACCTTC
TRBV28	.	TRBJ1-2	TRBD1	CASTPTDRAIGILRSGYTF	TGTGCCAGCACCCCGACGGACAGGGCAATAGGGATCCTGCGTTCTGGCTACACCTTC
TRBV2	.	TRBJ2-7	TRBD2	CASSATKLAGGPRDEQYF	TGTGCCAGCAGTGCCACGAAACTAGCGGGGGGGCCAAGGGACGAGCAGTACTTC
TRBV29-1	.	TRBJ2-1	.	CSVYGVDNEQFF	TGCAGCGTTTATGGGGTTGACAATGAGCAGTTCTTC
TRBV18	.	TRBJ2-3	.	CASSPVRGNTDTQYF	TGTGCCAGCTCACCAGTTCGGGGGAACACAGATACGCAGTATTTT
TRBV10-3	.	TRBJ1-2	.	CAISESWAGEGYGYTF	TGTGCCATCAGTGAGAGTTGGGCAGGGGAAGGGTATGGCTACACCTTC
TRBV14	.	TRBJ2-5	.	CASSQDGGQAETQYF	TGTGCCAGCAGCCAAGATGGGGGGCAGGCCGAGACCCAGTACTTC
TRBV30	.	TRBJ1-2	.	CAWSPSNYGYTF	TGTGCCTGGAGTCCTTCTAACTATGGCTACACCTTC
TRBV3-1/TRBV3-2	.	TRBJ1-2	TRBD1	CASSQPWTGNYGYTF	TGTGCCAGCAGCCAACCTTGGACAGGGAACTATGGCTACACCTTC
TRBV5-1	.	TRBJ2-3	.	CASLRDADTDTQYF	TGCGCCAGCTTACGGGACGCTGACACAGATACGCAGTATTTT
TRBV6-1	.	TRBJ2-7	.	CASSAQGPVNSYEQYF	TGTGCCAGCAGTGCACAAGGTCCAGTAAACTCCTACGAGCAGTACTTC
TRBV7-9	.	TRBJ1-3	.	CASSPRGSSGNTIYF	TGTGCCAGCAGCCCTCGGGGGAGCTCTGGAAACACCATATATTTT
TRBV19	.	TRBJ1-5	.	CASSIDPRRSRSTYQPQHF	TGTGCCAGTAGTATAGACCCAAGAAGGTCCCGTAGTACTTATCAGCCCCAGCATTTT
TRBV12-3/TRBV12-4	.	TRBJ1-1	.	CASTTGERTEAFF	TGTGCCAGCACCACGGGGGAGCGCACTGAAGCTTTCTTT
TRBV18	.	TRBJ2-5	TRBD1	CASSQGQQETQYF	TGTGCCAGCTCACAGGGACAGCAAGAGACCCAGTACTTC
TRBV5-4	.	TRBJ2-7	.	CASSSELAYEQYF	TGTGCCAGCAGCTCCGAACTTGCCTACGAGCAGTACTTC
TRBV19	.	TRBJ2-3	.	CASSISGSAISTDTQYF	TGTGCCAGTAGTATATCAGGCAGTGCTATTAGCACAGATACGCAGTATTTT
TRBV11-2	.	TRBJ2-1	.	CASSLSPNEQFF	TGTGCCAGCAGCTTAAGTCCCAATGAGCAGTTCTTC
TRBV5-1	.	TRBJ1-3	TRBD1	CASSLDRGRNTIYF	TGCGCCAGCAGCTTGGACAGGGGGCGAAACACCATATATTTT
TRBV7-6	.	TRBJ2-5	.	CASSLSETQYF	TGTGCCAGCAGCTTGTCGGAGACCCAGTACTTC
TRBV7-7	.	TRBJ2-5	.	CASSQAGKGETQYF	TGTGCCAGCAGCCAGGCAGGGAAAGGAGAGACCCAGTACTTC
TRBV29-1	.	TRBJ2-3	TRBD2	CSVEISGGGDTQYF	TGCAGCGTTGAAATTAGCGGGGGAGGCGATACGCAGTATTTT
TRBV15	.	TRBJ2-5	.	CATSRGGLQETQYF	TGTGCCACCAGCAGAGGCGGTCTGCAGGAGACCCAGTACTTC
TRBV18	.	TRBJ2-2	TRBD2	CASSGGLAGVEELFF	TGTGCCAGCTCCGGCGGACTAGCGGGGGTGGAGGAGCTGTTTTTT
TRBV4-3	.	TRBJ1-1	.	CASSQDRGTEAFF	TGCGCCAGCAGCCAAGACAGGGGCACTGAAGCTTTCTTT
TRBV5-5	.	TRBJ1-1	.	CASSLGIGRGRAEAFF	TGTGCCAGCAGCTTGGGTATCGGCAGGGGTCGGGCTGAAGCTTTCTTT
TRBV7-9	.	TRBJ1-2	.	CASSFPKDSTNYGYTF	TGTGCCAGCAGCTTCCCCAAGGACAGCACGAACTATGGCTACACCTTC
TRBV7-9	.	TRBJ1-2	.	CASSLGDTNYGYTF	TGTGCCAGCAGCCTGGGGGACACTAACTATGGCTACACCTTC
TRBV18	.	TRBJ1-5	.	CANSITARGSRQPQHF	TGTGCCAACTCAATTACTGCGCGGGGGAGTAGGCAGCCCCAGCATTTT
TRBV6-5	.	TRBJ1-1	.	CASRPGLGTEAFF	TGTGCCAGCAGGCCGGGACTTGGGACTGAAGCTTTCTTT
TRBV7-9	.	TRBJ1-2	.	CASSLDGRGDYGYTF	TGTGCCAGCAGCTTAGATGGACGGGGCGACTATGGCTACACCTTC
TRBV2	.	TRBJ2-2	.	CASSRAITGELFF	TGTGCCAGCAGCCGTGCCATCACCGGGGAGCTGTTTTTT
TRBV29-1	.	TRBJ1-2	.	CSVGVPYGYTF	TGCAGCGTTGGGGTGCCCTATGGCTACACCTTC
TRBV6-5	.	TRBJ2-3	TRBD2	CASSSPSGGAGDTQYF	TGTGCCAGCAGTTCCCCTAGCGGGGGGGCAGGCGATACGCAGTATTTT
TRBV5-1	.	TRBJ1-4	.	CASYSSPLVGGQKEKLFF	TGCGCCAGCTATTCGTCGCCCCTCGTGGGGGGCCAAAAGGAAAAACTGTTTTTT
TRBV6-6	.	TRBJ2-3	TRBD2	CASSYGASGGDNTQYF	TGTGCCAGCAGTTACGGGGCTAGCGGGGGGGATAATACGCAGTATTTT
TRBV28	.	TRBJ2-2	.	CASSLSTVRGAPTGELFF	TGTGCCAGCAGTCTATCGACTGTTCGAGGTGCTCCGACCGGGGAGCTGTTTTTT
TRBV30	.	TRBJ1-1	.	CAWRDLLGTEAFF	TGTGCCTGGAGGGACCTTCTGGGAACTGAAGCTTTCTTT
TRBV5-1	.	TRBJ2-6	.	CASSPTLSGANVLTF	TGCGCCAGCAGCCCGACGCTCTCTGGGGCCAACGTCCTGACTTTC
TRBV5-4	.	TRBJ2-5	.	CASSLVPGPQETQYF	TGTGCCAGCAGCTTGGTTCCGGGGCCCCAGGAGACCCAGTACTTC
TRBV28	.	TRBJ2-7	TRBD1	CASRTGSPYEQYF	TGTGCCAGTCGGACAGGGTCGCCCTACGAGCAGTACTTC
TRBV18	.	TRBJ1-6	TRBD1	CASSPAGQGASSPLHF	TGTGCCAGCTCACCCGCGGGACAGGGGGCCAGTTCACCCCTCCACTTT
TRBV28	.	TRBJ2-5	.	CASSSPGFGETQYF	TGTGCCAGCAGTTCCCCGGGTTTTGGGGAGACCCAGTACTTC
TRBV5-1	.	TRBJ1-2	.	CASSLVHRPGFAVEGYTF	TGCGCCAGCAGCTTGGTCCATCGGCCGGGTTTCGCCGTGGAAGGCTACACCTTC
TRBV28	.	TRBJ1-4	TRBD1	CASSFGTGDATNEKLFF	TGTGCCAGCAGTTTTGGGACAGGGGATGCAACTAATGAAAAACTGTTTTTT
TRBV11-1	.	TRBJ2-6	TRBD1	CASSGQPSSGANVLTF	TGTGCCAGCTCGGGACAGCCCAGCTCTGGGGCCAACGTCCTGACTTTC
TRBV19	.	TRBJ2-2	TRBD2	CASTRASLAGGPGTGELFF	TGTGCCAGTACCCGGGCCAGCCTAGCGGGGGGGCCGGGTACCGGGGAGCTGTTTTTT
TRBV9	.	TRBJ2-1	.	CASSVVGSYNEQFF	TGTGCCAGCAGCGTAGTCGGCTCCTACAATGAGCAGTTCTTC
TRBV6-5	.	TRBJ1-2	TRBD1	CAGSDRAFNYGYTF	TGTGCCGGATCGGACAGGGCCTTTAACTATGGCTACACCTTC
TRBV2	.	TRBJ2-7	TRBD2	CASSAGRPQDYEQYF	TGTGCCAGCAGTGCCGGGAGGCCTCAGGACTACGAGCAGTACTTC
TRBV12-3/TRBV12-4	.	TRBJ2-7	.	CASRSGTDYEQYF	TGTGCCAGCAGATCCGGGACGGACTACGAGCAGTACTTC
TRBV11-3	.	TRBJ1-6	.	CASSLWGTRRNSPLHF	TGTGCCAGCAGCTTATGGGGGACACGGAGAAATTCACCCCTCCACTTT
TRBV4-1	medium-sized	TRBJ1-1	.	CASSPWDGASEAFF	TGCGCCAGCAGCCCTTGGGACGGCGCTTCTGAAGCTTTCTTT
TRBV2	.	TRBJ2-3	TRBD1	CASSLRRQGREDTQYF	TGTGCCAGCAGTCTCCGCCGACAGGGTAGGGAAGATACGCAGTATTTT
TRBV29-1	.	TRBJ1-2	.	CSVERTHYGYTF	TGCAGCGTTGAAAGGACACACTATGGCTACACCTTC